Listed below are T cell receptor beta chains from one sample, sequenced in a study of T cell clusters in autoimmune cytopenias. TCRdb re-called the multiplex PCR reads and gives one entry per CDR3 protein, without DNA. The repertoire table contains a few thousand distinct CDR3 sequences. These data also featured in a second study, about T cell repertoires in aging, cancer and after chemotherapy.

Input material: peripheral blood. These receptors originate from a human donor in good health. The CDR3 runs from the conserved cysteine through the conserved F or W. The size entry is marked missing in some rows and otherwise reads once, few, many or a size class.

CDR3: CASSALGGGYVGELFF; V: TRBV6-1; J: TRBJ2-2; size: medium-sized
CDR3: CASSARLNTEAFF; V: TRBV6-5; J: TRBJ1-1; size: -
CDR3: CASSLSGTGWMNTEAFF; V: TRBV18; J: TRBJ1-1; size: -
CDR3: CAGSLDRGLAGNTIYF; V: TRBV7-6; J: TRBJ1-3; size: -
CDR3: CASSYVSYEQYF; V: TRBV6-2/TRBV6-3; J: TRBJ2-7; size: medium-sized
CDR3: CASRLGLPGGRPYTF; V: TRBV11-3; J: TRBJ1-2; size: medium-sized
CDR3: CASRPGANRNTGELFF; V: TRBV6-5; J: TRBJ2-2; size: medium-sized
CDR3: CASSYYPTGVTEAFF; V: TRBV6-5; J: TRBJ1-1; size: -
CDR3: CASRKGLAAGTDTQYF; V: TRBV19; J: TRBJ2-3; size: medium-sized
CDR3: CASSYFLDSGNTIYF; V: TRBV7-9; J: TRBJ1-3; size: -
CDR3: CASGGQETTYEQYF; V: TRBV27; J: TRBJ2-7; size: medium-sized
CDR3: CASSSGLGEFQETQYF; V: TRBV5-6; J: TRBJ2-5; size: -
CDR3: CAISEIQGADDHYEQYF; V: TRBV10-3; J: TRBJ2-7; size: -
CDR3: CATETGEDRYEQYF; V: TRBV10-1; J: TRBJ2-7; size: -
CDR3: CAWSHGTISPEAFF; V: TRBV30; J: TRBJ1-1; size: -
CDR3: CASTRGVGYTF; V: TRBV6-5; J: TRBJ1-2; size: medium-sized
CDR3: CASSRGGASYEQYF; V: TRBV5-4; J: TRBJ2-7; size: medium-sized
CDR3: CASKSGQLNSPLHF; V: TRBV27; J: TRBJ1-6; size: -